Listed here is a single TCR beta chain. Germline CDR1 reads LNHDA; CDR2 reads SQIVND (reference sequence). The J segment lost 9 bases and the V segment lost 5 bases, leaving 8 bases of the junction unmatched. CDR3 size: 16 residues. The data originate from a study of blood T cell repertoires in COVID-19. Whole-study context: Italy, Spain and the United States were the sources of the convalescent and acute COVID-19 samples. T cells, B-cell-depleted T cells, or PBMCs provided the cDNA or gDNA that served as material.

How the authors handled the data: Reference gene primers were amplified, and this amplification served to estimate nucleated cell counts. Here immunoSEQ multiplex PCR was the method, and the copy in TCRdb shows in-frame clones only, minus some. Clonal size and the V and J genes are those of that table, whereas D and trimming came from the DNA. The sample lists 250,000 to 300,000 clones, around 86% occurring once. This sequence was found in a woman in her 30s with active or convalescent COVID-19. The sample consisted of peripheral blood. The rearrangement uses TRBV19 and TRBJ2-1, with 15 bases aligning to TRBD2. Written as DNA, the CDR3 is TGTGCCAGTAGTCTTGGGACTAGCGGGGGGTGGGGTGAGCAGTTCTTC. This sequence encodes CASSLGTSGGWGEQFF.